This is a list of T cell receptor beta chains from one sample in a study of shared clonotypes between healthy human individuals. Sequencing used immunoSEQ multiplex PCR; TCRdb keeps in-frame clones, though not all of them. The data show around 2.1 million clones, approximately 94% seen once. Sequencing used naive CD8+ T cells from PBMCs. These receptors came from a man aged 18 to 30 in good health. Some clones in this sample may be carry-over from other donors' samples. The conserved cysteine and the conserved F or W are not part of the CDR3 here.

V gene: TRBV27; J gene: TRBJ2-7; CDR3 protein: ASSFGLGYEQY
V gene: TRBV7-3; J gene: TRBJ2-3; CDR3 protein: ASSLIGGELLKSTDTQY
V gene: TRBV5-1; J gene: TRBJ2-1; CDR3 protein: ASSYAGGIDEQF
V gene: TRBV27; J gene: TRBJ2-1; CDR3 protein: ASSPLAGSYNEQF
V gene: TRBV30; J gene: TRBJ2-7; CDR3 protein: AWSVGRDEQY
V gene: TRBV5-6; J gene: TRBJ2-6; CDR3 protein: ASSNAYGLLSGANVLT
V gene: TRBV7-2; J gene: TRBJ2-7; CDR3 protein: ASSLHLRTVLYEQY
V gene: TRBV5-1; J gene: TRBJ2-7; CDR3 protein: ASSLVTSGKDEQY
V gene: TRBV28; J gene: TRBJ2-7; CDR3 protein: ASRTSGKSYEQY
V gene: TRBV19; J gene: TRBJ1-1; CDR3 protein: ASKSYNVVTEAF
V gene: TRBV5-5; J gene: TRBJ1-5; CDR3 protein: ASSQEQGARNQPQH
V gene: TRBV27; J gene: TRBJ1-4; CDR3 protein: ASSPRATNEKLF
V gene: TRBV7-9; J gene: TRBJ2-5; CDR3 protein: ASSLRQGLEETQY
V gene: TRBV9; J gene: TRBJ2-3; CDR3 protein: ASSPKTSLSTDTQY
V gene: TRBV10-1; J gene: TRBJ2-7; CDR3 protein: ASSESLAGNEQY
V gene: TRBV7-8; J gene: TRBJ1-1; CDR3 protein: ASNAWAGEIGDTEAF
V gene: TRBV7-3; J gene: TRBJ2-7; CDR3 protein: ASSLDGSSYEQY
V gene: TRBV7-9; J gene: TRBJ2-2; CDR3 protein: ASSFGLAGGSGELF
V gene: TRBV19; J gene: TRBJ1-2; CDR3 protein: ASKTLNGYT
V gene: TRBV5-3; J gene: TRBJ2-7; CDR3 protein: ARSQTRTACTYEQY
V gene: TRBV18; J gene: TRBJ2-1; CDR3 protein: ASSPPRRDDNEQF
V gene: TRBV7-2; J gene: TRBJ1-3; CDR3 protein: ASSPTRANTIY